This TCR beta chain was profiled in a study of blood T cells in healthy people across ages. A sample-barcoded 5' primer and a J-beta primer mix were used in a second PCR of roughly 6 to 11 cycles. TCRdb itself ran the 5' RACE reads through MiXCR, one entry per CDR3 protein. The sample carries 600,000 or so distinct CDR3 sequences, 25% to 35% recorded once. This clonotype has ten or more counts. The CDR3 totals 15 residues. Germline assignment: CDR1 SGHDT and CDR2 YYEEEE. V lost 1 base, J lost 4 bases, and 14 bases lay in between. The sequence was obtained from a woman aged 80 or over in good health. The V and J genes are TRBV5-6 and TRBJ1-2, with D perhaps matching TRBD1 (6 bases). Material for sequencing was blood. CDR3: CASSLTQGHFYGYTF. The CDR3 DNA reads TGTGCCAGCAGCTTGACCCAGGGACACTTCTATGGCTACACCTTC.